Listed below are T cell receptor beta chains from one sample, sequenced in a study of cytomegalovirus exposure and HLA in healthy donors. This table comes from immunoSEQ multiplex PCR, and its TCRdb copy is limited to in-frame clones, with some not included. The sample comprises a few hundred thousand clones, 80% to 90% of which are singletons, and 0.9% to 1.1% rests with the top ten. Specimen: PBMCs. The receptors originated from a woman aged 18-29 years in good health and CMV-seronegative. The CDR3 runs from the conserved cysteine through the conserved F or W. The D gene is left open where the match is weak. A clone size is listed for some rows: how often the clone was seen (once, few, many), or a class if it is expanded.

abundance	j_gene	v_gene	d_gene	CDR3nt	CDR3aa
NA	TRBJ1-2	TRBV2	NA	TGTGCCAGCAGCGTGCGGGTCACTAACTATGGCTACACCTTC	CASSVRVTNYGYTF
NA	TRBJ2-7	TRBV27	NA	TGTGCCAGCAGTTTAGCGGCGAGCTCCTACGAGCAGTACTTC	CASSLAASSYEQYF
once	TRBJ2-5	TRBV4-3	TRBD1	TGCGCCAGCAGCCAATCCAGGACAGGGCCGGGAGAGACCCAGTACTTC	CASSQSRTGPGETQYF
NA	TRBJ2-6	TRBV30	NA	TGTGCCTGGAGTCCCCTCGCTGGGGCCAACGTCCTGACTTTC	CAWSPLAGANVLTF
NA	TRBJ2-3	TRBV18	NA	TGTGCCAGCTCACCAGGAGGACAGTCTATCCCGCTGGCTGGCACAGATACGCAGTATTTT	CASSPGGQSIPLAGTDTQYF
few	TRBJ1-2	TRBV5-6	TRBD1	TGTGCCAGCAGGGAGCAGGGGGCGGCTGGCTACACCTTC	CASREQGAAGYTF
NA	TRBJ1-4	TRBV27	NA	TGTGCCAGCAGTCCCCGAATGGGCACTAATGAAAAACTGTTTTTT	CASSPRMGTNEKLFF
NA	TRBJ2-1	TRBV2	TRBD2	TGTGCCAGCACTGCGGGAGGGAGCTCCTACAATGAGCAGTTCTTC	CASTAGGSSYNEQFF
NA	TRBJ2-7	TRBV2	TRBD1	TGTGCCAGCAGTGGGGACCTAAGGACAGGTACCTACGAGCAGTACTTC	CASSGDLRTGTYEQYF
NA	TRBJ2-1	TRBV5-1	NA	TGCGCCAGCAGCTTGGTAGCCGGGGACAATGAGCAGTTCTTC	CASSLVAGDNEQFF
few	TRBJ1-2	TRBV7-9	TRBD1	TGTGCCAGCAGCTTAGGGGGGGACAGACTTAACTATGGCTACACCTTC	CASSLGGDRLNYGYTF
NA	TRBJ2-2	TRBV5-6	TRBD2	TGTGCCAGCAGCGCGGGCGGGGGGGACACCGGGGAGCTGTTTTTT	CASSAGGGDTGELFF
NA	TRBJ2-1	TRBV6-1	NA	TGTGCCAGCAGTGCCGGCGGGACGAACTACAATGAGCAGTTCTTC	CASSAGGTNYNEQFF
NA	TRBJ2-7	TRBV28	TRBD1	TGTGCCAGCAGAATAACAGGGGGAACCTACGAGCAGTACTTC	CASRITGGTYEQYF
NA	TRBJ1-4	TRBV4-1	NA	TGCGCCAGCAAGGACAGACCCAATGAAAAACTGTTTTTT	CASKDRPNEKLFF
once	TRBJ2-7	TRBV6-5	TRBD2	TGTGCCAGCAGTTACCGGACTAGCTTTTACGAGCAGTACTTC	CASSYRTSFYEQYF
NA	TRBJ2-7	TRBV28	TRBD2	TGTGCCAGCAGTTCTGCGGGCCCGGGGGGCTACGAGCAGTACTTC	CASSSAGPGGYEQYF
NA	TRBJ2-6	TRBV9	TRBD1	TGTGCCAGCAGCGGGGTCGGACAGGGGTTGGCCGGGGCCAACGTCCTGACTTTC	CASSGVGQGLAGANVLTF
NA	TRBJ2-7	TRBV7-9	NA	TGTGCCAGCAGCTTCCCCGGGACTGCGGGCTACGAGCAGTACTTC	CASSFPGTAGYEQYF
NA	TRBJ2-2	TRBV7-6	TRBD2	TGTGCCAGCAGCTTAGAAGCGGGACCGAACACCGGGGAGCTGTTTTTT	CASSLEAGPNTGELFF
few	TRBJ2-1	TRBV5-4	TRBD1	TGTGCCAGCAGCTCGACAGGGCAGTTCTACAATGAGCAGTTCTTC	CASSSTGQFYNEQFF
NA	TRBJ2-1	TRBV19	TRBD2	TGTGCCAGGAACCGGACTAGCGGGGGGGCAAATGAGCAGTTCTTC	CARNRTSGGANEQFF
NA	TRBJ2-5	TRBV18	TRBD2	TGTGCCAGCTCTCGACTAGCGGGTACACAAGAGACCCAGTACTTC	CASSRLAGTQETQYF
once	TRBJ2-7	TRBV4-1	NA	TGCGCCAGCAGCCGAGAACCGCGGGGAACCTACGAGCAGTACTTC	CASSREPRGTYEQYF
NA	TRBJ2-7	TRBV5-6	TRBD2	TGTGCCAGCAGCGACGGGACTAACGAGCAGTACTTC	CASSDGTNEQYF
once	TRBJ2-5	TRBV30	TRBD2	TGTGCCTGGAGTCGTTCCCTTACTAGCGGGAGGTTTGAGACCCAGTACTTC	CAWSRSLTSGRFETQYF
NA	TRBJ2-1	TRBV9	NA	TGTGCCAGCAGCCCTCGGGAGAAAAACTACAATGAGCAGTTCTTC	CASSPREKNYNEQFF
few	TRBJ1-2	TRBV9	TRBD1	TGTGCCAGCAGCGTACGGGACAGTTATGGCTACACCTTC	CASSVRDSYGYTF
NA	TRBJ2-7	TRBV29-1	TRBD2	TGCAGCGTTATGACTAGCGGGGGGCCGGGGGAGGCCTACGAGCAGTACTTC	CSVMTSGGPGEAYEQYF
NA	TRBJ2-1	TRBV7-6	TRBD1	TGTGCCAGCAGCAAGGGACAGCAATACAACAATGAGCAGTTCTTC	CASSKGQQYNNEQFF
NA	TRBJ2-3	TRBV5-4	NA	TGTGCCAGCAGCTTGTCAGGGTCAGATACGCAGTATTTT	CASSLSGSDTQYF
NA	TRBJ1-2	TRBV28	TRBD1	TGTGCCAGCAGTTTCCCTCTCGGGACAGGGGGCGGCCATGGCTACACCTTC	CASSFPLGTGGGHGYTF
NA	TRBJ1-2	TRBV9	TRBD1	TGTGCCAGCAGTTCACAGGGGGCGGGTGGCTACACCTTC	CASSSQGAGGYTF
NA	TRBJ1-2	TRBV5-1	TRBD1	TGCGCCAGCAGCTTTGACAGGGAGGATGGCTACACCTTC	CASSFDREDGYTF
NA	TRBJ2-1	TRBV9	TRBD2	TGTGCCAGCAGCGTAGGCCCCCCTCTAGCGGGGGGCTACAATGAGCAGTTCTTC	CASSVGPPLAGGYNEQFF
NA	TRBJ1-1	TRBV30	NA	TGTGCCTGGAGTCCCGGGGGTATGAACACTGAAGCTTTCTTT	CAWSPGGMNTEAFF
NA	TRBJ1-2	TRBV6-4	NA	TGTGCCAGCAGTGACTCACATTCGTTATATGGCTACACCTTC	CASSDSHSLYGYTF
NA	TRBJ1-2	TRBV27	NA	TGTGCCAGCAGTTTATCGGGCGGATACGGGGGTGACTATGGCTACACCTTC	CASSLSGGYGGDYGYTF
NA	TRBJ1-1	TRBV28	NA	TGTGCCAGCAGTCCCCTCTCCGGTGGTGCTTTCTTT	CASSPLSGGAFF
NA	TRBJ1-2	TRBV5-1	TRBD1	TGCGCCAGCAGCCTCGGACAGGGGGCGGGTGGCTACACCTTC	CASSLGQGAGGYTF